The rows below give T cell receptor beta chains drawn from one sample of a study of cytomegalovirus exposure and HLA in healthy donors. Sequencing used immunoSEQ multiplex PCR; TCRdb keeps in-frame clones, though not all of them. The sample has roughly 71,000 clones. Sequencing input: PBMCs. The origin of the receptors is a woman between 35 and 50 years old in good health and CMV-seropositive. CDR3s include the opening cysteine and the closing phenylalanine or tryptophan. The order of the fields is CDR3 DNA, CDR3 protein, J gene, D gene, V gene. A D gene is named only where the DNA matches it firmly.

CDR3 DNA: TGCAGCGTGGGGAGGGGGGGCACTGAAGCTTTCTTT; CDR3 protein: CSVGRGGTEAFF; J gene: TRBJ1-1; D gene: NA; V gene: TRBV29-1
CDR3 DNA: TGTGCCAGCAGCTCGGGACAGCGGACTAACTATGGCTACACCTTC; CDR3 protein: CASSSGQRTNYGYTF; J gene: TRBJ1-2; D gene: TRBD1; V gene: TRBV5-4
CDR3 DNA: TGTGCCAGCAGCTTGGGACTAGCTTTAGAGACCCAGTACTTC; CDR3 protein: CASSLGLALETQYF; J gene: TRBJ2-5; D gene: TRBD2; V gene: TRBV5-6
CDR3 DNA: TGTGCCAGCACAGGGCCACTTGAGAACAATGAGCAGTTCTTC; CDR3 protein: CASTGPLENNEQFF; J gene: TRBJ2-1; D gene: NA; V gene: TRBV25-1
CDR3 DNA: TGTGCCAGCAGTTTAGGGGCCTCCTACGAGCAGTACTTC; CDR3 protein: CASSLGASYEQYF; J gene: TRBJ2-7; D gene: NA; V gene: TRBV27
CDR3 DNA: TGCGCCAGCAGCTTAGATGGTTTAGAAGAGCAGTACTTC; CDR3 protein: CASSLDGLEEQYF; J gene: TRBJ2-7; D gene: NA; V gene: TRBV5-1
CDR3 DNA: TGCGCCACCGGACTAGATTATCACAATGAGCAGTTCTTC; CDR3 protein: CATGLDYHNEQFF; J gene: TRBJ2-1; D gene: TRBD2; V gene: TRBV5-1
CDR3 DNA: TGCGCCAGCAGCTTTTCTGGCGGGGGGACTTACAATGAGCAGTTCTTC; CDR3 protein: CASSFSGGGTYNEQFF; J gene: TRBJ2-1; D gene: TRBD2; V gene: TRBV5-1
CDR3 DNA: TGTGCCAGCAGCTTCAGGGGCTCCTCCAACAATGAGCAGTTCTTC; CDR3 protein: CASSFRGSSNNEQFF; J gene: TRBJ2-1; D gene: NA; V gene: TRBV7-9
CDR3 DNA: TGTGCCAGCAGCCATGGTGGGGGAATCCTAGCGGTGACCTACGAGCAGTACTTC; CDR3 protein: CASSHGGGILAVTYEQYF; J gene: TRBJ2-7; D gene: TRBD2; V gene: TRBV7-8
CDR3 DNA: TGTGCCAGCAGGGACAGCGCTAACTATGGCTACACCTTC; CDR3 protein: CASRDSANYGYTF; J gene: TRBJ1-2; D gene: NA; V gene: TRBV6-6
CDR3 DNA: TGTGCCAGCCAACAAGTCCGGACAGGAGGAGATACGCAGTATTTT; CDR3 protein: CASQQVRTGGDTQYF; J gene: TRBJ2-3; D gene: TRBD1; V gene: TRBV28
CDR3 DNA: TGTGCCAGCAGCCCCGGGGCGGGACCCTACGAGCAGTACTTC; CDR3 protein: CASSPGAGPYEQYF; J gene: TRBJ2-7; D gene: NA; V gene: TRBV13